These T cell receptor beta chains were read from a single sample in a study of cytomegalovirus exposure and HLA in healthy donors. The protocol was immunoSEQ multiplex PCR, while the TCRdb copy is restricted to in-frame clones and leaves out a portion. The table includes more than 100,000 clones, roughly 80% detected once. Sequencing was carried out using PBMCs. The source is a female donor in good health and CMV-seropositive. Each CDR3 is given with its conserved first and last residue. A D gene is named only where the DNA matches it firmly. Size is omitted from some rows. Given values are once, few, many or a class for expanded clones.

cdr3_aa	cdr3_nt	j_call	d_call	v_call	clone_size
CASSPQDTEAFF	TGTGCCAGCAGCCCTCAGGACACTGAAGCTTTCTTT	TRBJ1-1	NA	TRBV9	once
CASADPTSGYNEQFF	TGTGCCAGTGCCGACCCAACTAGCGGCTACAATGAGCAGTTCTTC	TRBJ2-1	TRBD2	TRBV6-1	few
CASSPSGYSYNEQFF	TGTGCCAGCAGCCCTAGCGGGTACTCCTACAATGAGCAGTTCTTC	TRBJ2-1	TRBD2	TRBV7-2	NA
CASSRKGVGLLYGYTF	TGTGCCAGCAGCCGAAAGGGGGTCGGGCTACTCTATGGCTACACCTTC	TRBJ1-2	NA	TRBV5-6	NA
CASSEVWTGGYTF	TGTGCCAGCAGCGAGGTCTGGACAGGTGGCTACACCTTC	TRBJ1-2	TRBD1	TRBV7-9	NA
CAWSQVGGNYGYTF	TGTGCCTGGAGTCAGGTGGGGGGGAACTATGGCTACACCTTC	TRBJ1-2	NA	TRBV30	NA
CASSPGKRGATEAFF	TGTGCCAGCAGCCCCGGGAAGCGGGGGGCCACTGAAGCTTTCTTT	TRBJ1-1	NA	TRBV5-4	NA
CAWSAKGTGGLDTQYF	TGTGCCTGGAGTGCCAAAGGGACAGGGGGTTTGGATACGCAGTATTTT	TRBJ2-3	TRBD1	TRBV30	NA
CAWGDREGLTFF	TGTGCCTGGGGGGACAGGGAGGGTTTGACTTTCTTT	TRBJ1-1	TRBD1	TRBV30	NA
CASSLHSPTDTQYF	TGTGCCAGCAGCTTACACTCCCCCACAGATACGCAGTATTTT	TRBJ2-3	NA	TRBV7-3	NA
CASSSGGYNEQFF	TGTGCCAGCAGCTCCGGGGGCTACAATGAGCAGTTCTTC	TRBJ2-1	NA	TRBV7-3	NA
CASSLGGLSTDTQYF	TGTGCCAGCAGTTTGGGGGGGTTGAGCACAGATACGCAGTATTTT	TRBJ2-3	TRBD2	TRBV11-3	NA
CASSQDWGQSPTEAFF	TGTGCCAGCAGCCAAGATTGGGGACAGTCCCCTACTGAAGCTTTCTTT	TRBJ1-1	TRBD1	TRBV4-2	few
CASRRDTHSMSNQPQHF	TGTGCCAGTAGACGGGACACCCACTCTATGAGCAATCAGCCCCAGCATTTT	TRBJ1-5	NA	TRBV19	NA
CASSVSGTGSEKLFF	TGTGCCAGCAGCGTATCCGGGACAGGGAGTGAAAAACTGTTTTTT	TRBJ1-4	TRBD1	TRBV5-6	once
CASSLGDYGYTF	TGTGCCAGCAGCTTAGGAGACTATGGCTACACCTTC	TRBJ1-2	NA	TRBV7-2	NA
CASSLGQGLNQPQHF	TGTGCCAGCAGCTTGGGACAGGGTTTAAATCAGCCCCAGCATTTT	TRBJ1-5	TRBD1	TRBV5-4	NA
CACWEDEKLFF	TGTGCCTGCTGGGAGGATGAAAAACTGTTTTTT	TRBJ1-4	NA	TRBV30	NA
CASRHFLGTDGYTF	TGCGCCAGCCGCCATTTTCTTGGGACAGATGGCTACACCTTC	TRBJ1-2	TRBD1	TRBV4-1	NA
CASSPRTGLGEKLFF	TGTGCCAGCAGCCCCCGGACAGGGCTGGGTGAAAAACTGTTTTTT	TRBJ1-4	TRBD1	TRBV6-5	NA
CAISSGTKNSPLHF	TGTGCCATCTCGTCCGGGACAAAGAATTCACCCCTCCACTTT	TRBJ1-6	NA	TRBV10-3	NA
CASSTMTGNTEAFF	TGTGCCAGCAGCACTATGACAGGGAACACTGAAGCTTTCTTT	TRBJ1-1	NA	TRBV5-5	NA
CASSFQAASGGYEQYF	TGTGCCAGCAGTTTCCAGGCCGCTAGCGGGGGATACGAGCAGTACTTC	TRBJ2-7	TRBD2	TRBV27	NA
CASSQQKGDAFF	TGTGCCAGCAGCCAGCAGAAGGGGGACGCTTTCTTT	TRBJ1-1	NA	TRBV14	NA
CASSLRQGDEKLFF	TGTGCCAGCAGTTTGCGACAGGGGGATGAAAAACTGTTTTTT	TRBJ1-4	TRBD1	TRBV27	NA
CSVQTTEAFF	TGCAGTGTACAGACCACTGAAGCTTTCTTT	TRBJ1-1	NA	TRBV20-1	NA
CASSRGQGFDEQYF	TGTGCCAGCTCACGTGGACAGGGTTTTGACGAGCAGTACTTC	TRBJ2-7	TRBD1	TRBV18	NA
CASSLRGLNEKLFF	TGCGCCAGCAGCTTGAGAGGCCTCAATGAAAAACTGTTTTTT	TRBJ1-4	NA	TRBV5-1	NA
CATSGGGDRGYEQYF	TGTGCCACCAGTGGCGGGGGGGACAGGGGCTACGAGCAGTACTTC	TRBJ2-7	NA	TRBV15	NA
CASRRGQGNTEAFF	TGTGCCAGCAGGCGGGGACAGGGTAACACTGAAGCTTTCTTT	TRBJ1-1	TRBD1	TRBV27	NA
CASFRTQGAIGGYTF	TGTGCCAGTTTTCGTACGCAGGGGGCGATTGGTGGCTACACCTTC	TRBJ1-2	TRBD1	TRBV30	NA
CASSFGRASYEQYF	TGTGCCAGCAGCTTCGGCAGGGCCTCCTACGAGCAGTACTTC	TRBJ2-7	NA	TRBV7-2	NA
CASSFSSGDGEKLFF	TGCGCCAGCAGCTTTAGTTCAGGGGACGGGGAAAAACTGTTTTTT	TRBJ1-4	NA	TRBV5-1	NA
CAWSAIEGRTEAFF	TGTGCCTGGAGCGCGATTGAGGGTAGGACTGAAGCTTTCTTT	TRBJ1-1	NA	TRBV30	NA
CASRWRGGGETQYF	TGTGCCAGCAGGTGGCGGGGGGGAGGAGAGACCCAGTACTTC	TRBJ2-5	TRBD2	TRBV2	NA
CASSPAEGEKLFF	TGTGCCAGCTCACCGGCGGAAGGTGAAAAACTGTTTTTT	TRBJ1-4	NA	TRBV18	NA
CASSTLTGKGETQYF	TGTGCCAGCAGCACTCTAACAGGGAAAGGAGAGACCCAGTACTTC	TRBJ2-5	NA	TRBV11-2	few
CASSQEEGGGSYNEQFF	TGTGCCAGCAGCCAAGAAGAGGGTGGAGGCTCCTACAATGAGCAGTTCTTC	TRBJ2-1	NA	TRBV4-2	few
CASSEGIAGSSTDTQYF	TGTGCCAGCAGTGAAGGGATAGCGGGGTCTAGCACAGATACGCAGTATTTT	TRBJ2-3	TRBD2	TRBV6-1	NA
CASRTGGSYNEQFF	TGTGCCAGCAGGACGGGGGGTTCATACAATGAGCAGTTCTTC	TRBJ2-1	TRBD2	TRBV27	NA
CASSYSGRANEKLFF	TGTGCCAGCAGTTACTCAGGGCGGGCTAATGAAAAACTGTTTTTT	TRBJ1-4	NA	TRBV6-5	NA
CASRPPGGGEEYRNTEAFF	TGCGCCAGCAGGCCCCCGGGAGGGGGCGAGGAGTATAGGAACACTGAAGCTTTCTTT	TRBJ1-1	TRBD1	TRBV23-1	NA
CASSEAGGNQPQHF	TGTGCCAGCAGTGAGGCAGGGGGGAATCAGCCCCAGCATTTT	TRBJ1-5	TRBD1	TRBV6-4	few
CASSLDMGYEQYF	TGTGCCAGCAGTTTAGACATGGGCTACGAGCAGTACTTC	TRBJ2-7	NA	TRBV27	NA
CASSSGLYTDTQYF	TGTGCCAGCAGCTCGGGACTCTACACAGATACGCAGTATTTT	TRBJ2-3	NA	TRBV7-8	NA
CASSLLLERSYEQYF	TGTGCCAGCAGCTTGCTCCTCGAGCGGTCCTACGAGCAGTACTTC	TRBJ2-7	NA	TRBV5-5	NA
CASRDPQGQTTGELFF	TGTGCCAGCCGCGACCCACAAGGACAGACCACCGGGGAGCTGTTTTTT	TRBJ2-2	NA	TRBV2	once
CASSLIWDSTGELFF	TGTGCCAGCAGTTTAATTTGGGACTCAACCGGGGAGCTGTTTTTT	TRBJ2-2	NA	TRBV27	once
CASSERETGGSPLHF	TGCGCCAGCAGTGAACGGGAGACAGGGGGTTCACCCCTCCACTTT	TRBJ1-6	TRBD1	TRBV10-2	NA
CASSLRTAPSPYEQYF	TGTGCCAGCAGCCTCCGGACAGCACCCTCCCCTTACGAGCAGTACTTC	TRBJ2-7	NA	TRBV28	NA